These T cell receptor beta chains were read from a single sample in a study of T-cell memory formation after mild COVID-19. TCRdb called the 5' RACE reads again in MiXCR, with one record for every CDR3 protein. The data show 280,000 or so distinct CDR3 sequences, roughly 8.2% seen once. The specimen sequenced was PBMCs or a T cell subset sorted from them (not recorded which). The receptors were sampled from a man between 18 and 35 years old who had mild COVID-19 (a few samples of this study predate the infection). Cell type and time point are not known. Both conserved end residues are part of each CDR3. A D gene is named only where the DNA matches it firmly. Only part of the rows carry a size: once, few, many, or a class if the clone is expanded.

V gene,clone size,J gene,D gene,CDR3 DNA,CDR3 protein
TRBV6-2/TRBV6-3,many,TRBJ2-1,TRBD1,TGTGCCAGCAGTTACAGGGGGCTCACGCCTTGGTCGAATGAGCAGTTCTTC,CASSYRGLTPWSNEQFF
TRBV4-1,many,TRBJ2-2,-,TGCGCCAGCAGCCAGCTCACCGGGGAGCTGTTTTTT,CASSQLTGELFF
TRBV5-1,many,TRBJ2-1,TRBD2,TGCGCCAGCAGCCCTCGACTAGCGGGACTTAATGAGCAGTTCTTC,CASSPRLAGLNEQFF
TRBV9,few,TRBJ2-5,TRBD1,TGTGCCAGCAGCGTAGACGGACAGGGGCGGGAGACCCAGTACTTC,CASSVDGQGRETQYF
TRBV20-1,-,TRBJ1-2,TRBD1,TGCAGTGCTCCTCCCTCCGGACAGGGGGATGACGGCTACACCTTC,CSAPPSGQGDDGYTF
TRBV6-6,few,TRBJ1-5,-,TGTGCTAGCGGGGCAGGGGATCAGCCCCAGCATTTT,CASGAGDQPQHF
TRBV6-6,-,TRBJ1-1,TRBD1,TGTGCCAGCAGACCCGGGACAGGGGTCTACACTGAAGCTTTCTTT,CASRPGTGVYTEAFF
TRBV6-4,many,TRBJ2-7,-,TGTGCCAGCAGTCCAGCTCCCTTCTCCTACGAGCAGTACTTC,CASSPAPFSYEQYF
TRBV12-3/TRBV12-4,-,TRBJ1-5,-,TGTGCCAGCAGTGCGGGAGAGCCCCAGCATTTT,CASSAGEPQHF
TRBV10-3,-,TRBJ2-5,TRBD2,TGTGCCATCAGTTTCAGGGAGGGGGAGACCCAGTACTTC,CAISFREGETQYF
TRBV18,few,TRBJ2-1,TRBD1,TGTGCCAGCTCACCGCGACAGGGTGCCTACAATGAGCAGTTCTTC,CASSPRQGAYNEQFF
TRBV4-3,-,TRBJ1-2,-,TGCGCCAGCAGCCAAGGTGGACAAGGGGGATATGGCTACACCTTC,CASSQGGQGGYGYTF
TRBV12-3/TRBV12-4,few,TRBJ2-1,-,TGTGCCAGCACGGCGGGGCCCTACAATGAGCAGTTCTTC,CASTAGPYNEQFF
TRBV9,few,TRBJ2-2,-,TGTGCCAGCAGCGTAGCTTTAGGCGGAACACACACCGGGGAGCTGTTTTTT,CASSVALGGTHTGELFF
TRBV10-1,few,TRBJ2-3,-,TGCGCCAGCAGTGAGTACAGCACAGATACGCAGTATTTT,CASSEYSTDTQYF
TRBV4-1,-,TRBJ2-3,-,TGCGCCAGCAACCACGAGCCCTCAGATACGCAGTATTTT,CASNHEPSDTQYF
TRBV5-1,many,TRBJ2-2,TRBD2,TGCGCCAGCAGCCCCGGACTAGCCCCGAACACCGGGGAGCTGTTTTTT,CASSPGLAPNTGELFF
TRBV5-1,-,TRBJ1-2,-,TGCGCCAGCAGCTTGGCCGAGGCTTACGGCTACACCTTC,CASSLAEAYGYTF
TRBV6-1,few,TRBJ1-2,-,TGTGCCAGCATTTTAGACGGTAACTATGGCTACACCTTC,CASILDGNYGYTF
TRBV6-5,-,TRBJ2-3,-,TGTGCCAGCAGTGACAGAAAACCAGTGGATACGCAGTATTTT,CASSDRKPVDTQYF
TRBV7-6,-,TRBJ2-7,-,TGTGCCAGCAGCCCCGGGGCGGGGATCTACGAGCAGTACTTC,CASSPGAGIYEQYF
TRBV6-5,few,TRBJ2-7,-,TGTGCCAGCAGTTACTCCCCGGAATGGGAGCAGTACTTC,CASSYSPEWEQYF
TRBV6-1,few,TRBJ1-1,-,TGTGCCAGCAGTGGGGCGGCGGGGGCGGCTGAAGCTTTCTTT,CASSGAAGAAEAFF
TRBV9,many,TRBJ2-2,TRBD1,TGTGCCAGCACCCCGAGGACAGGGGCCAACACCGGGGAGCTGTTTTTT,CASTPRTGANTGELFF
TRBV27,-,TRBJ1-6,-,TGTGCCAGCAGTTTATCGCGCTTGGGGCGACCCTATAATTCACCCCTCCACTTT,CASSLSRLGRPYNSPLHF
TRBV5-1,few,TRBJ2-1,-,TGCGCCAGCAGCTTGGCCATCGGGGCCAGGGAGCAGTTCTTC,CASSLAIGAREQFF
TRBV7-6,-,TRBJ2-2,-,TGTGCCAGCAGCTTAGGCAGGCCGAACACCGGGGAGCTGTTTTTT,CASSLGRPNTGELFF
TRBV5-1,-,TRBJ2-3,-,TGCGCCAGCAGTGGGAGAGCCGCAGGTATAGATACGCAGTATTTT,CASSGRAAGIDTQYF
TRBV5-6,few,TRBJ1-2,-,TGTGCCAGCAGCTTGCCCAGATCATATGGCTACACCTTC,CASSLPRSYGYTF
TRBV7-8,-,TRBJ2-3,TRBD2,TGTGCCAGCAGCTCCCAGCGGGGGGGAACAGATACGCAGTATTTT,CASSSQRGGTDTQYF
TRBV5-1,-,TRBJ2-1,-,TGCGCCAGCAGCTTGGAGTCATCGATCCCCTACAATGAGCAGTTCTTC,CASSLESSIPYNEQFF
TRBV3-1,-,TRBJ2-6,-,TGTGCCAGCAGCCGTATACGCGACGTCCTGACTTTC,CASSRIRDVLTF
TRBV9,many,TRBJ2-3,-,TGTGCCAGCAGCGCCTACTGGGGGGCCGGAGATACGCAGTATTTT,CASSAYWGAGDTQYF
TRBV7-2,-,TRBJ2-1,TRBD1,TGTGCCAGCAGCTCGAGACAGGGGAGCTCCTACAATGAGCAGTTCTTC,CASSSRQGSSYNEQFF
TRBV5-1,few,TRBJ2-3,TRBD2,TGCGCCAGCAGCGTAGCGGGATCCCGCGATACGCAGTATTTT,CASSVAGSRDTQYF
TRBV7-9,-,TRBJ1-1,-,TGTGCCAGCAGCCTGCAGAGGGGCAGAGAGACTGAAGCTTTCTTT,CASSLQRGRETEAFF
TRBV24-1,few,TRBJ2-3,-,TGTGCCACCAGTGATTTTGGCGCATTTAGCACAGATACGCAGTATTTT,CATSDFGAFSTDTQYF
TRBV4-2,-,TRBJ1-1,TRBD1,TGTGCCAGCAGCCAAACGATACCGGGACAGGTGACCGAGAACACTGAAGCTTTCTTT,CASSQTIPGQVTENTEAFF
TRBV18,few,TRBJ2-3,TRBD2,TGTGCCAGCTCACCACCGGGGACTAGCGGCACAGATACGCAGTATTTT,CASSPPGTSGTDTQYF
TRBV27,-,TRBJ2-3,-,TGTGCCAGCCGCGAGCTTAGCACAGATACGCAGTATTTT,CASRELSTDTQYF
TRBV7-2,few,TRBJ1-4,-,TGTGCCAGCAGCTTAAATTATTTTGAAAAACTGTTTTTT,CASSLNYFEKLFF
TRBV20-1,few,TRBJ1-3,-,TGCAGTGCTAGACTTCGGACTGGAAACACCATATATTTT,CSARLRTGNTIYF
TRBV12-3/TRBV12-4,-,TRBJ1-1,-,TGTGCCAGCACCAGGGGTCTGGGCACTGAAGCTTTCTTT,CASTRGLGTEAFF
TRBV5-4,-,TRBJ2-3,TRBD2,TGTGCCAGCAGCTTGTGGTTAGCGGGGCTCACAGATACGCAGTATTTT,CASSLWLAGLTDTQYF
TRBV6-1,-,TRBJ2-2,-,TGTGCCAGCAGTGAATTTAAGTTCCCCGGGGAGCTGTTTTTT,CASSEFKFPGELFF